One TCR beta chain is described in this entry. cDNA reverse transcribed from extracted RNA served as the sequencing template. Profiling relied on immunoSEQ multiplex PCR, and the TCRdb table lists in-frame clones only, not all of them. The sample consists of fewer than 250,000 clones, roughly 40% of them appearing once. Treatment meaning: oral pan-JAK inhibitor, 5-10 mg twice daily. These data originate in a study of CD8+ T cells in alopecia areata. This sequence was found in a human donor with alopecia areata. This specimen consisted of CD4+ T cells sorted from blood, obtained between weeks 36 and 40, from a patient treated with tofacitinib.

CDR3: CSVVKSQETQYF. The CDR3 nucleotides read TGCAGCGTTGTTAAGTCACAAGAGACCCAGTACTTC. The chain combines TRBV29-1 with TRBJ2-5, with D unresolved. Trimming removed 4 bases at V and 2 bases at J, with 8 bases between. This CDR3 comprises 12 residues. Per germline, CDR1 SQVTM and CDR2 ANQGSEA.